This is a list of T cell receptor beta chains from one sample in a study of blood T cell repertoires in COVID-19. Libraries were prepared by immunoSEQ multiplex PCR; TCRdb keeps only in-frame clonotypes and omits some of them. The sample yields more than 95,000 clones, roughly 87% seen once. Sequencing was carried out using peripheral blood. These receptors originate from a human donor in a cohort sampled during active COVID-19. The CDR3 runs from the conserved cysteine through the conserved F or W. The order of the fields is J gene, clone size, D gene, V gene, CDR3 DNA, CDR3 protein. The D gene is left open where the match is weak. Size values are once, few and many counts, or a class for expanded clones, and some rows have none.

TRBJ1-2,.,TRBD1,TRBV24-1,TGTGCCACCAGTGACTCCGTAGGGACAGGCTATGGCTACACCTTC,CATSDSVGTGYGYTF
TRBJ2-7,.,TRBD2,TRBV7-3,TGTGCCAGCAGCTTAAGAGCGGGGGCATACGAGCAGTACTTC,CASSLRAGAYEQYF
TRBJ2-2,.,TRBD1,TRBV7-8,TGTGCCAGCAGCTGGGAGCTTGGACAGGGAGGACTCGCGAACACCGGGGAGCTGTTTTTT,CASSWELGQGGLANTGELFF
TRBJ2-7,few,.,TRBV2,TGTGCCAGCAGTGAACAGGGCTACGAGCAGTACTTC,CASSEQGYEQYF
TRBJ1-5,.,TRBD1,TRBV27,TGTGCCAGCAGTTTGGGGACAGGGAGTGGCAATCAGCCCCAGCATTTT,CASSLGTGSGNQPQHF
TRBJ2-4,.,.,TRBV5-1,TGCGCCAGCAGCTTGGACTGGGGCGGTGGCAAAAACATTCAGTACTTC,CASSLDWGGGKNIQYF
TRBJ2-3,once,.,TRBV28,TGTGCCAGCAGTTTAAGAGCTAGCGGCACAGATACGCAGTATTTT,CASSLRASGTDTQYF
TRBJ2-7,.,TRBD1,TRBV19,TGTGCCAGTAGTCCAGGGACAGGGTACGAGCAGTACTTC,CASSPGTGYEQYF
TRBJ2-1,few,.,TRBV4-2,TGTGCCAGCAGCCAGGGCAAATACAATGAGCAGTTCTTC,CASSQGKYNEQFF
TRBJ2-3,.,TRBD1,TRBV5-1,TGCGCCAGCAGCCCGCGGACAGGGAGCACAGATACGCAGTATTTT,CASSPRTGSTDTQYF
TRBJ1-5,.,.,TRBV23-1,TGCGCCAGCAGTCAGGACGGGGATCAGCCCCAGCATTTT,CASSQDGDQPQHF
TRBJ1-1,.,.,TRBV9,TGTGCCAGCAGCGAAAACTCGGGGGGGTGGGACACTGAAGCTTTCTTT,CASSENSGGWDTEAFF
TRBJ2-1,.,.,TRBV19,TGTGCCAGTAGTATCCGGCCAGGGTCAAGCTCCTACAATGAGCAGTTCTTC,CASSIRPGSSSYNEQFF
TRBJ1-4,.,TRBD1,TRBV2,TGTGCCAGCAGTGATCGTTCTGGGACAGCCGAGTCAAAACTGTTTTTT,CASSDRSGTAESKLFF
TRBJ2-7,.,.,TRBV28,TGTGCCAGCGGGAGATACGAGCAGTACTTC,CASGRYEQYF
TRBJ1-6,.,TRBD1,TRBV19,TGTGCCAGTAGTGGGACAGGGTGGTCACCCCTCCACTTT,CASSGTGWSPLHF
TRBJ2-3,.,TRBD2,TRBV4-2,TGTGCCAGCAGCCAAGTAACAGCCAGCGGGGGGACAGATACGCAGTATTTT,CASSQVTASGGTDTQYF
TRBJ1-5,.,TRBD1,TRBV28,TGTGCCAGCAGCCAGCACAGGGGTGGCAATCAGCCCCAGCATTTT,CASSQHRGGNQPQHF
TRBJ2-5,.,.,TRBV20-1,TGCAGTGCTAGACCGCAAGAGACCCAGTACTTC,CSARPQETQYF